This TCR beta chain was retrieved from a study of blood T cell repertoires in COVID-19. For the study at large: Donors in the United States, Italy and Spain gave samples during acute or convalescent COVID-19. The analysed material was cDNA or gDNA that came from T cells, B-cell-depleted T cells, or PBMCs.

How the authors handled the data: Using reference gene primer amplification, nucleated cell counts were estimated. Sequenced by immunoSEQ multiplex PCR; TCRdb stores in-frame clones only, minus some. V, J and clone size reflect that table, while D and trimming were determined from the DNA. The sample yields 150,000 to 200,000 clones, around 86% seen once. CDR3 length: 18 residues. Germline V gives CDR1 SGHNT, CDR2 YYREEE (reference sequence). Trimming removed 4 bases from V and 0 bases from J, with 17 bases in between. V gene TRBV5-4 combines with J gene TRBJ2-6; the D is unclear. The source material was peripheral blood. The TCR originated in a man aged 70-80 years who had recovered from COVID-19. Here the CDR3 reads CASSHTLLRFSGANVLTF. CDR3 bases: TGTGCCAGCAGCCATACTTTGCTGAGGTTCTCTGGGGCCAACGTCCTGACTTTC.